This T cell receptor (beta chain) was captured in a study of T cells in Graves' hyperthyroidism and ophthalmopathy. Regions amplified from RNA transcripts were the TCR beta CDR3 regions. With the HTBI primer set, the TCR CDR3 went through a first round of RT-PCR. TCRdb independently ran MiXCR on the multiplex PCR reads; one entry per CDR3 protein. The table shows about 740,000 distinct CDR3 sequences, with 14% occurring only once. Hyperthyroidism of Graves' type that showed no ophthalmopathy progression within 18 months was stable. Study observations and caveats: From stable hyperthyroidism, ophthalmopathy was set apart by a 13 V-J model.

Trimming cost V 8 bases and J 1 base, with 9 bases left between them. CDR3 length: 13 residues. Germline lookup yields CDR1 MNHNS and CDR2 SASEGT. In this sample, this clonotype turned up many times. What it recognizes is unknown. This sequence originates from a woman aged 18-29 years with Graves' hyperthyroidism. V is TRBV6-1 and J is TRBJ2-4; D gene uncertain. Sequences were obtained from blood. As DNA, the CDR3 is TGTGCCAGCGAGCTGGAGGCCAAAAACATTCAGTACTTC. Translating gives CASELEAKNIQYF.